This T cell receptor beta chain was recovered during a study of regulatory T cells in long-lasting Graves disease. The CDR3 totals 14 residues. Germline V lookup: CDR1 MRHNA, CDR2 SNTAGT. The ends lost 8 bases at V and 3 bases at J; junction bases unmatched: 10. Library construction for TCR beta used iRepertoire HTBI primers and Arm-PCR of CDR3 regions. TCRdb re-called the multiplex PCR reads through MiXCR, storing one row per CDR3 protein. This sample has 380,000 or so distinct CDR3 sequences; about 17% occur once, and the top ten carry 20% to 25%. The time point denotes: newly diagnosed GD, antithyroid drugs for less than 3 months. PBMC-extracted RNA yielded the TCR library. The sample was also reused in another study, on T cells in Graves' hyperthyroidism and ophthalmopathy. That work states: The diagnoses drew upon clinical symptoms, serum thyroxine and TRAb, thyroid ultrasound and orbital computed tomography.

The rearrangement uses TRBV6-4 and TRBJ2-7, with 7 bases lining up with TRBD2. The TCR was taken from a woman younger than 35 with Graves disease. Sample: peripheral blood mononuclear cells (PBMCs), taken at new diagnosis, from a patient treated with antithyroid drugs. The CDR3 protein is CASLPVGDYYEQYF. The CDR3 coding sequence is TGTGCCAGCCTTCCGGTGGGGGACTACTACGAGCAGTACTTC.